One and the same sample provided the 17 T cell receptor beta chains below, sequenced in a study of T cells in women clearing cervical HPV infection. Sequencing was performed with immunoSEQ multiplex PCR; in TCRdb, only in-frame clones are kept and a portion is missing. This sample carries more than 20,000 clones, with 3.5% to 4.5% going to the ten biggest clones. Specimen: blood buffy coat. Receptors originate from a woman aged 18 to 75 with a cervical HPV16 infection that either progressed to CIN3+ or cleared (not recorded which).

Concerning this clone itself: The read finishes 3 residues shy of the CDR3 end, and the germline J gene is used to complete it. The chain has TRBV10-3 and TRBJ1-4; 7 positions agree with TRBD1. V lost 7 bases to trimming and J lost 5 bases; unmatched junction nucleotides: 4. The CDR3 is made up of 13 amino acids. The germline V gene encodes CDR1 ENHRY and CDR2 SYGVKD. CDR3 protein: CAITDRENEKLFF. Partial CDR3 DNA: TGTGCCATCACTGACAGGGAAAATGAAAAA.

In regard to this clone: The read ends 3 residues shy of where the CDR3 ends; the end is completed using the germline J gene. The chain combines TRBV5-4 with TRBJ2-3; no definite D call. The CDR3 covers 13 residues. Per germline, CDR1 SGHNT and CDR2 YYREEE (reference sequence). V was shortened by 4 bases and J by 2 bases, with 8 bases between the two germline ends. Incomplete CDR3 DNA: TGTGCCAGCAGCACTTCCGCCACAGATACG. This encodes CASSTSATDT. The CDR3, in full, reads CASSTSATDTQYF.

Worth noting for this clone: The CDR3 end falls 3 residues outside the read, so it is completed with the germline J gene. The chain joins TRBV5-6 to TRBJ2-5; 8 positions match TRBD1. CDR3 size: 15 residues. Germline CDR1 reads SGHDT; CDR2 reads YYEEEE. The trim removed 2 bases at V and 5 bases at J, leaving 8 bases unmatched. The chain's CDR3 is CASSFKRTGRETQYF. The covered CDR3 bases are TGTGCCAGCAGCTTTAAAAGGACAGGGCGGGAGACC.

On this clone: The observed sequence ends 3 residues before the CDR3 terminus, with the missing tail filled in from the germline J gene. The chain employs TRBV19 and TRBJ2-1, with 8 bases that match TRBD2. There are 12 residues in the CDR3. CDR1 LNHDA and CDR2 SQIVND come from the germline V gene (reference sequence). Trimming removed 10 bases from V and 5 bases from J; junction bases left unmatched: 4. This CDR3 reads CATLGGDNEQFF. The part of the CDR3 DNA that was read is TGTGCCACCCTCGGGGGGGACAATGAG.

Points on this clone: The read finishes 3 residues shy of the CDR3 end, and the germline J gene is used to complete it. The V and J genes are TRBV7-9 and TRBJ2-7, with D unclear. CDR1 and CDR2 from the germline V gene are SEHNR and FQNEAQ (reference sequence). This CDR3 is built from 13 residues. V lost 8 bases and J 3 bases, leaving 14 bases between the germline ends. The chain's CDR3 is CASVPDTIYEQYF. The CDR3 bases that were read are TGTGCCAGCGTCCCGGATACTATCTACGAG.

This clone is deemed medium-sized by its frequency. The read halts 3 residues ahead of the CDR3 end, with the missing end drawn from the germline J gene. The rearrangement links TRBV9 to TRBJ2-7; 8 bases are shared with TRBD1. Germline loops: CDR1 SGDLS, CDR2 YYNGEE. The CDR3 contains 14 residues. Trimming removed 0 bases from V and 6 bases from J; junction bases left unmatched: 5. CDR3 DNA (partial): TGTGCCAGCAGCGTAGCCTACAGGGGGAGCGAG. It yields the protein CASSVAYRGSE. The full-length CDR3 reads as CASSVAYRGSEQYF.

Remarks on this clone: The sequence runs out 3 residues before the end of the CDR3; the remainder is reconstructed from the germline J gene. This sequence joins TRBV20-1 and TRBJ2-2; maybe TRBD2 (5 bases). This CDR3 is built from 14 residues. Germline CDR1 is DFQATT and CDR2 is SNEGSKA (reference sequence). Trimming stripped 3 bases from V and 7 bases from J, with 15 bases between. CDR3 residues: CSARPPGFGGELFF. The CDR3 bases that were read are TGCAGTGCTAGGCCACCGGGGTTTGGCGGGGAG.

As for this clone: The CDR3 end falls 3 residues outside the read, so it is completed with the germline J gene. The chain links TRBV18 to TRBJ1-6; D unresolved. From germline, CDR1 is KGHSH and CDR2 LQKENI. Trimming removed 2 bases at V and 8 bases at J, with 13 bases between. This CDR3 region has 15 residues. The covered CDR3 bases are TGTGCCAGCTCACCAGGTCTCCGCGGGGATTCACCC. It encodes CASSPGLRGDSP. The CDR3 in its entirety is CASSPGLRGDSPLHF.

About this clone: The read ends 3 residues before the CDR3 terminus; that terminus is restored from the germline J gene. V is TRBV5-1 and J is TRBJ2-6; TRBD2 might be the D (5 bases). The CDR3 runs to 17 residues. V lost 4 bases to trimming and J lost 3 bases, with 17 bases between them. Germline V gene sequence: CDR1 SGHRS, CDR2 YFSETQ. CDR3: CASSVAAGGGGANVLTF. The CDR3 bases that were read are TGCGCCAGCAGCGTGGCGGCAGGAGGTGGTGGGGCCAACGTC.

As to this clone: The read falls 3 residues short of the CDR3 end, and the missing part is taken from the germline J gene. The chain recombines TRBV20-1 with TRBJ2-2, with 8 bases matching TRBD2. CDR1 is DFQATT and CDR2 is SNEGSKA in the germline V gene (reference sequence). The trim removed 1 base at V and 4 bases at J, leaving 5 bases unmatched. This CDR3 spans 15 amino acids. The CDR3 here is CSARGVAGFTGELFF. The covered CDR3 bases are TGCAGTGCTAGAGGCGTAGCGGGGTTCACCGGGGAG.

About this clone: Read sequence stops 3 residues before the CDR3 end, and the germline J gene provides the missing end. J is TRBJ2-4 and V is TRBV20-1; D gene ambiguous. V dropped 6 bases and J dropped 0 bases, with 15 bases sitting between them. The CDR3 sequence is 15 residues long. Germline CDR1 and CDR2: DFQATT and SNEGSKA (reference sequence). The CDR3 is CSADDNKAAKNIQYF. CDR3 bases read: TGCAGTGCCGACGACAATAAAGCAGCCAAAAACATT.

In the case of this clone: The read falls 3 residues short of the CDR3 end, and the missing part is taken from the germline J gene. The rearrangement uses TRBV20-1 and TRBJ2-7; the match to TRBD1 covers 8 bases. CDR3 length equals 15 residues. Germline loops: CDR1 DFQATT, CDR2 SNEGSKA (reference sequence). Germline trimming cut 1 base from V and 1 base from J; bases unmatched to any gene: 6. The CDR3 DNA, read in part, is TGCAGTGCTAGAGCCCGACAGGGGATATCCTACGAG. This translates into CSARARQGISYE. The CDR3, in full, reads CSARARQGISYEQYF.

For this clone: The CDR3 end falls 3 residues outside the read, so it is completed with the germline J gene. The chain employs TRBV19 and TRBJ1-5, with 7 bases that match TRBD1. Germline V gives CDR1 LNHDA, CDR2 SQIVND (reference sequence). This CDR3 has 14 residues. With 5 bases clipped from V and 5 bases from J, the junction kept 6 bases outside the gene matches. The CDR3 protein is CASSPGTEYQPQHF. CDR3 DNA, as far as it was read: TGTGCCAGTAGTCCCGGGACAGAATATCAGCCC.

For this clone: The read ends 3 residues before the CDR3 terminus; that terminus is restored from the germline J gene. J is TRBJ1-4 and V is TRBV11-2; D is perhaps TRBD1 (5 bases). CDR3 length: 13 amino acids. CDR1 and CDR2 (germline): SGHAT, FQNNGV. V lost 5 bases, J lost 5 bases, and 9 bases lay in between. CDR3 residues: CASSLGLNEKLFF. The CDR3 bases that were read are TGTGCCAGCAGCCTGGGACTAAATGAAAAA.

With respect to this clone: The sequenced fragment ends 3 residues before the CDR3 boundary, so the rest is inferred from the germline J gene. This chain joins TRBV7-9 and TRBJ2-2; D unresolved. CDR1 and CDR2 from the germline V gene are SEHNR and FQNEAQ (reference sequence). The CDR3 is 12 amino acids. The sequenced CDR3 bases are TGTGCCAGCAGCTTTGGGCCGGTCAAG. It encodes CASSFGPVK. The full CDR3 sequence reads CASSFGPVKLFF.

Concerning this clone itself: The missing CDR3 end, 3 residues past where the read stops, is filled in from the germline J gene. The chain couples TRBV2 to TRBJ1-2; D unresolved. This CDR3 is built from 12 residues. CDR1 SNHLY and CDR2 FYNNEI come from the germline V gene. This CDR3 is CASSEYKNIYTF. Partial CDR3 DNA: TGTGCCAGCAGTGAATACAAAAACATC.

As regards this clone: Read coverage stops 3 residues before the CDR3 terminus; the germline J gene supplies the remainder. The rearrangement links TRBV6-2 or TRBV6-3 to TRBJ2-7; 7 bases agree with TRBD1. The CDR3 is 14 amino acids. After removal of 2 bases from V and 5 bases from J, the junction contained 6 bases not matched to a gene. Germline V gives CDR1 MNHEY, CDR2 SVGEGT. Here the CDR3 reads CASSYTGEGHEQYF. CDR3 DNA, as far as it was read: TGTGCCAGCAGTTACACAGGGGAAGGCCACGAG.